This T cell receptor (beta chain) was captured by sequencing in a study of blood T cell repertoires in COVID-19. Generated by immunoSEQ multiplex PCR, the TCRdb table keeps only in-frame clones and is missing some. Of around 86,000 clones in the sample, about 83% were seen once. After removal of 3 bases from V and 4 bases from J, the junction contained 2 bases not matched to a gene. Germline values: CDR1 SGHTA, CDR2 FQGNSA. This CDR3 has 15 amino acids. Material for sequencing was peripheral blood. The chain recombines TRBV7-2 with TRBJ2-1; 11 bases agree with TRBD2. The receptor was derived from a woman of 80 years or more with acute or convalescent COVID-19. The DNA for the CDR3 is TGTGCCAGCAGCTTGGGACTAGCGGTGTACAATGAGCAGTTCTTC. It codes for CASSLGLAVYNEQFF.